The 24 T cell receptor beta chains below were found in one sample sequenced in a study of cytomegalovirus exposure and HLA in healthy donors. PCR involved 60 Vbeta and 13 Jbeta primers. Sequencing used immunoSEQ multiplex PCR; TCRdb keeps in-frame clones, though not all of them. The repertoire holds about 250,000 clones, with roughly 84% as singletons. The sample comprised PBMCs. Every receptor here comes from a girl aged 2 to 10 in good health and CMV-seronegative.

The chain has TRBV4-1 and TRBJ1-5, with a tentative D call TRBD1 (5 bases). Germline V lookup: CDR1 MGHRA, CDR2 YSYEKL. This CDR3 spans 16 amino acids. Trimming took 0 bases from V and 4 from J, leaving 13 bases between them. The CDR3 nucleotides read TGCGCCAGCAGCCAAGATATTCCCAAGGGGAATCAGCCCCAGCATTTT. Translating gives CASSQDIPKGNQPQHF.

V is TRBV5-1 and J is TRBJ1-2; possible D gene TRBD1, 6 bases. The CDR3 has 15 amino acids. Per germline, CDR1 SGHRS and CDR2 YFSETQ. Trimming pared 0 bases from V and 8 bases from J, leaving 17 bases between. The CDR3 protein is CASSLAGGRAMGYTF. CDR3 sequence (DNA): TGCGCCAGCAGCTTGGCGGGGGGGCGAGCTATGGGCTACACCTTC.

This clone was seen just once. The chain joins TRBV20-1 to TRBJ1-5; D may be TRBD1 (6 bases). Trimming took off 5 bases at V and 11 bases at J, with 10 bases between the two ends. The V gene's germline CDR1 is DFQATT and CDR2 SNEGSKA (reference sequence). The CDR3 contains 10 residues. CDR3 region: CSASRGTQHF. CDR3 sequence (DNA): TGCAGTGCTTCCAGGGGAACCCAGCATTTT.

The V call is TRBV19, the J call TRBJ2-3; 9 bases line up with TRBD1. The V segment lost 3 bases and the J segment 6 bases; nucleotides outside the gene matches: 7. The germline CDR1 and CDR2 sequences are LNHDA and SQIVND (reference sequence). CDR3 length: 15 amino acids. In nucleotides, the CDR3 is TGTGCCAGTAGTATCGACAGGGGGATGGAGGATACGCAGTATTTT. Protein: CASSIDRGMEDTQYF. Looking up the rest from reference TRBV19 and TRBJ2-3 gives the full variable domain: DGGITQSPKYLFRKEGQNVTLSCEQNLNHDAMYWYRQDPGQGLRLIYYSQIVNDFQKGDIAEGYSVSREKKESFPLTVTSAQKNPTAFYLCASSIDRGMEDTQYFGPGTRLTVL.

V and J are TRBV25-1 and TRBJ2-3, with 10 bases identical to TRBD2. The length of the CDR3 is 16 residues. Germline loops: CDR1 MGHDK, CDR2 SYGVNS. V trimming: 4 bases; J trimming: 6 bases; junction bases outside the gene matches: 10. The CDR3 bases are TGTGCCAGCAGTGCGGCTAGCGGGAGTCGCTTCGATACGCAGTATTTT. It yields the protein CASSAASGSRFDTQYF. Together with reference TRBV25-1 and TRBJ2-3, the CDR3 gives the full variable domain: EADIYQTPRYLVIGTGKKITLECSQTMGHDKMYWYQQDPGMELHLIHYSYGVNSTEKGDLSSESTVSRIRTEHFPLTLESARPSHTSQYLCASSAASGSRFDTQYFGPGTRLTVL.

The chain has TRBV19 and TRBJ1-6; 7 bases agree with TRBD1. The trim removed 5 bases at V and 6 bases at J, leaving 13 bases unmatched. CDR3 size: 17 residues. The germline gives CDR1 LNHDA, CDR2 SQIVND (reference sequence). The CDR3 spells CASSPPRQGMANSPLHF. The CDR3 coding sequence is TGTGCCAGTAGTCCGCCCCGACAGGGAATGGCTAATTCACCCCTCCACTTT.

This chain links TRBV6-5 with TRBJ1-2; 7 bases match TRBD1. The junction had 11 bases not matched to a gene; V was cut back by 5 bases and J by 8 bases. This CDR3 contains 14 residues. The germline gives CDR1 MNHEY, CDR2 SVGAGI. This CDR3 reads CASSRGQSERGYTF. CDR3 nucleotide sequence: TGTGCCAGCAGTCGGGGACAGTCAGAACGAGGCTACACCTTC.

This chain uses TRBV5-1 with TRBJ2-2; no reliable D call. The CDR3 totals 13 residues. Germline CDR1 and CDR2: SGHRS and YFSETQ. With 0 bases removed from V and 6 bases from J, the gap between germline ends came to 6 bases. In DNA form, the CDR3 reads TGCGCCAGCAGCTTGGGAGGAGCCGGGGAGCTGTTTTTT. Translated, it gives CASSLGGAGELFF. Using reference TRBV5-1 and TRBJ2-2 for the parts outside the CDR3, the full variable domain is KAGVTQTPRYLIKTRGQQVTLSCSPISGHRSVSWYQQTPGQGLQFLFEYFSETQRNKGNFPGRFSGRQFSNSRSEMNVSTLELGDSALYLCASSLGGAGELFFGEGSRLTVL.

The chain uses TRBV5-1 and TRBJ1-1; unclear D gene. Trimming stripped 1 base from V and 3 bases from J, with 10 bases between. There are 14 residues in the CDR3. Germline V gene sequence: CDR1 SGHRS, CDR2 YFSETQ. Here the CDR3 DNA reads TGCGCCAGCAGCTTGTCGGTTACCGACACTGAAGCTTTCTTT. Translating it yields CASSLSVTDTEAFF.

This chain links TRBV4-1 with TRBJ1-2, with TRBD1 identical over 9 bases. Trimming removed 3 bases from V and 5 bases from J; junction bases left unmatched: 7. CDR3 length: 15 amino acids. CDR1 and CDR2 from the germline V gene are MGHRA and YSYEKL. The CDR3 sequence: CASSHAGQGTYGYTF. DNA for the CDR3: TGCGCCAGCAGCCATGCCGGACAGGGGACGTATGGCTACACCTTC.

CDR3 sequence reads: CAWSAGLDGYTF. The CDR3 DNA sequence: TGTGCCTGGAGTGCAGGGCTCGACGGCTACACCTTC. The gene calls are TRBV30 and TRBJ1-2; maybe TRBD1 (5 bases). V gave up 1 base and J gave up 8 bases, with 11 bases separating them. Germline V gives CDR1 GTSNPN, CDR2 SVGIG (reference sequence). This CDR3 has 12 residues. The whole variable domain, remainder taken from reference TRBV30 and TRBJ1-2, is SQTIHQWPATLVQPVGSPLSLECTVEGTSNPNLYWYRQAAGRGLQLLFYSVGIGQISSEVPQNLSASRPQDRQFILSSKKLLLSDSGFYLCAWSAGLDGYTFGSGTRLTVV.

The chain uses TRBV10-3 and TRBJ2-5, with D perhaps TRBD1 (6 bases). This CDR3 is built from 15 residues. Trimming pared 7 bases from V and 2 bases from J, leaving 17 bases between. Germline assignment: CDR1 ENHRY and CDR2 SYGVKD. CDR3 bases: TGTGCCATCAACCAAGACAGGTCAATTCAAGAGACCCAGTACTTC. Translated, it gives CAINQDRSIQETQYF.

This rearrangement joins TRBV11-2 to TRBJ2-1; D gene unclear. Germline-derived CDR1 and CDR2 are SGHAT and FQNNGV. This CDR3 region has 13 residues. V lost 1 base to trimming and J lost 3 bases, with 4 bases between them. This chain's CDR3 is CASSLVYYNEQFF. DNA of the CDR3: TGTGCCAGCAGCTTAGTTTACTACAATGAGCAGTTCTTC.

This CDR3 reads CATSVSNQPQHF. The DNA for the CDR3 is TGTGCCACTTCAGTCAGCAATCAGCCCCAGCATTTT. The chain has TRBV2 and TRBJ1-5, with unresolved D. The CDR3 spans 12 residues. From germline, CDR1 is SNHLY and CDR2 FYNNEI. The ends were cut back, 10 bases at V and 1 base at J, with 8 bases in the middle.

This clone occurred once. The J gene is TRBJ1-2, the V gene TRBV19; the match to TRBD1 covers 9 bases. With 7 bases clipped from V and 3 bases from J, the junction kept 12 bases outside the gene matches. This CDR3 spans 16 amino acids. Germline-derived CDR1 and CDR2 are LNHDA and SQIVND (reference sequence). The CDR3 region has the DNA TGTGCCAGTACCCAAGGAGGACAGGGGACCTACTATGGCTACACCTTC. It encodes CASTQGGQGTYYGYTF.

This clone is a singleton in its sample. The rearrangement joins TRBV6-4 to TRBJ2-3; 7 bases match TRBD1. After removal of 5 bases from V and 2 bases from J, the junction contained 10 bases not matched to a gene. This CDR3 has 16 amino acids. CDR1 and CDR2 from the germline V gene are MRHNA and SNTAGT. The CDR3: CASSPQGQSNTDTQYF. The CDR3 bases are TGTGCCAGCAGTCCCCAGGGACAGTCAAACACAGATACGCAGTATTTT.

The V call is TRBV7-3, the J call TRBJ2-7, with 8 bases identical to TRBD1. This CDR3 comprises 15 residues. The V segment lost 2 bases and the J segment 3 bases; nucleotides outside the gene matches: 6. CDR1 is SGHTA and CDR2 is FQGTGA in the germline V gene. CDR3 in amino acids: CASSLRTGRDYEQYF. The CDR3 DNA follows: TGTGCCAGCAGCTTACGGACAGGGAGAGACTACGAGCAGTACTTC.

This clone was detected only a few times. Other DNA sequences in this sample translate to the same CDR3. The chain has TRBV30 and TRBJ1-5; 8 nucleotides agree with TRBD1. The junction had 2 bases not matched to a gene; V was cut back by 2 bases and J by 5 bases. Germline V gives CDR1 GTSNPN, CDR2 SVGIG (reference sequence). The CDR3 is 13 amino acids. The CDR3 DNA is TGTGCCTGGAGTTCACAGGGGGATCAGCCCCAGCATTTT. Translating it yields CAWSSQGDQPQHF.

This clone turned up a few times. The rearrangement joins TRBV7-8 to TRBJ2-5; 9 bases fit TRBD1. Trimming at V came to 9 bases and at J to 3 bases, leaving 14 bases not matched to a gene. Germline CDR1 and CDR2: SGHVS and FQNEAQ. The CDR3 spans 16 residues. CDR3 nucleotide sequence: TGTGCCAGGAGGCACAGGGGGCAGTGGGGTAAAGAGACCCAGTACTTC. This encodes CARRHRGQWGKETQYF.

The V call is TRBV5-6, the J call TRBJ2-3, with 11 positions matching TRBD2. The CDR3 sequence is 16 residues long. J lost 2 bases, V lost 3 bases, and 5 bases had no gene match. Per germline, CDR1 SGHDT and CDR2 YYEEEE. CDR3 sequence: CASSSLAGGATDTQYF. In DNA form, the CDR3 reads TGTGCCAGCAGCTCCCTAGCGGGAGGAGCCACAGATACGCAGTATTTT.

V gene TRBV11-2 combines with J gene TRBJ2-4, with 9 bases identical to TRBD2. This CDR3 is built from 15 residues. Germline lookup yields CDR1 SGHAT and CDR2 FQNNGV. V was clipped by 8 bases and J by 3 bases; unmatched bases: 8. CDR3 in amino acids: CASQGGGVVKNIQYF. The CDR3 DNA reads as TGTGCCAGCCAGGGCGGGGGGGTTGTCAAAAACATTCAGTACTTC.

The chain employs TRBV15 and TRBJ2-5; TRBD1 might be the D (6 bases). Per germline, CDR1 LNHNV and CDR2 YYDKDF (reference sequence). CDR3 length: 16 amino acids. V gave up 3 bases and J gave up 5 bases, with 19 bases separating them. CDR3 residues: CATSRGRGPLGETQYF. The CDR3 DNA follows: TGTGCCACCAGCAGGGGCAGGGGACCCCTTGGGGAGACCCAGTACTTC.

The chain joins TRBV19 to TRBJ1-2; D may be TRBD1 (5 bases). CDR3 length: 12 amino acids. V was trimmed by 7 bases and J by 6 bases, leaving 12 bases between them. From germline, CDR1 is LNHDA and CDR2 SQIVND (reference sequence). This chain's CDR3 is CASKVGRDGYTF. CDR3 bases: TGTGCCAGTAAGGTGGGCAGGGATGGCTACACCTTC.

The rearrangement joins TRBV29-1 to TRBJ1-2; TRBD1 is a possible D gene (6 bases). Germline values: CDR1 SQVTM, CDR2 ANQGSEA. V was clipped by 8 bases and J by 4 bases, with 20 bases between them. The CDR3 spans 14 residues. The CDR3 coding sequence is TGCAGCACAGCACAAGGGGGAAGGAGCTATGGCTACACCTTC. Its protein product is CSTAQGGRSYGYTF.